This TCR beta chain stems from a study of tissue T cells after allogeneic stem cell transplantation. There are 15 residues in the CDR3. Germline trimming cut 2 bases from V and 4 bases from J; bases unmatched to any gene: 4. The germline V gene has CDR1 KGHTA and CDR2 FRNEEI. The data were produced by immunoSEQ multiplex PCR, yet TCRdb's version contains in-frame clones alone and is incomplete. The sample comprises some 4,600 clones, 45% to 50% of which are singletons, and approximately 15% rests with the top ten. General observations from the study: Limitations included a small, clinically heterogeneous cohort and limited sampling depth. Alloreactivity or antigen specificity of tissue TCRs was not determined; some clones might be host cells.

A word on this clone: The antigen remains unidentified. Gene and germline names: mouse. The CDR3 end is not reached by the read, which stops 1 residue before it; the germline J gene fills it in.

Time point indicated: mouse harvest day 14 after allogeneic transplant. The graft held 10^6 splenic CD5+ T cells and 10^7 T-cell-depleted bone marrow cells. B6 (H2b) cells into BALB/c (H2d) mice; tissues taken at day 7 or 14. Sequenced input: gut tissue. The origin of this receptor is a female BALB/c mouse given C57BL/6 T cells with graft-versus-host disease after an allogeneic hematopoietic cell transplant. The rearrangement joins TRBV24 to TRBJ2-2, with 7 bases that match TRBD2. CDR3 residues: CASSLGGEGTGQLYF. The sequenced CDR3 bases are TGTGCCAGCAGTCTGGGGGGGGAGGGCACCGGGCAGCTCTAC.